Shown below are 17 T cell receptor beta chains from a single sample sequenced in a study of memory CD4+ T cells and cytomegalovirus serostatus. Single viable CD3+CD4+CD8-CD45RO+ cells were sorted as the memory CD4+ T cells. Sequenced by immunoSEQ multiplex PCR; TCRdb stores in-frame clones only, minus some. The table lists some 58,000 clones, roughly three quarters of them singletons. Material: memory CD4+ T cells from blood. These receptors came from an adult in good health and CMV-seronegative.

The V and J genes are TRBV27 and TRBJ2-7; D perhaps matches TRBD2 (5 bases). This CDR3 comprises 13 residues. The V gene's germline CDR1 is MNHEY and CDR2 SMNVEV (reference sequence). V lost 5 bases and J 4 bases, leaving 12 bases between the germline ends. CDR3 DNA: TGTGCCAGCAGTACGAAAGGGAGATACGAGCAGTACTTC. It codes for CASSTKGRYEQYF.

This chain connects TRBV4-2 to TRBJ2-1, with D possibly matching TRBD1 (5 bases). This CDR3 contains 14 residues. Looked up from germline, CDR1 is LGHNA and CDR2 is YNFKEQ. Trimming pared 2 bases from V and 4 bases from J, leaving 9 bases between. CDR3 DNA: TGTGCCAGCAGCCAATCCAGGGTGTACAATGAGCAGTTCTTC. Translation: CASSQSRVYNEQFF.

The CDR3 sequence is CASSQESGRENTEAFF. The DNA of the CDR3 is TGCGCCAGCAGCCAAGAGTCCGGACGAGAGAACACTGAAGCTTTCTTT. The chain couples TRBV4-3 to TRBJ1-1, with D unresolved. The CDR3 runs to 16 residues. V was shortened by 0 bases and J by 1 base, with 12 bases between the two germline ends. CDR1 and CDR2 (germline): LGHNA, YSLEER.

The chain is built from TRBV4-2 and TRBJ2-1, with D unresolved. The V and J ends lost 3 bases and 7 bases respectively, with 13 bases between them. CDR3 length equals 14 residues. CDR1 is LGHNA, CDR2 YNFKEQ, per germline. In nucleotides, the CDR3 is TGTGCCAGCAGCCAGGAGAAAGAACCGAATGAGCAGTTCTTC. It translates to CASSQEKEPNEQFF.

The rearrangement links TRBV6-5 to TRBJ1-5; TRBD1 agrees at 8 bases. CDR1 MNHEY and CDR2 SVGAGI come from the germline V gene. Trimming at V came to 0 bases and at J to 7 bases, leaving 5 bases not matched to a gene. The CDR3 length is 15 residues. The DNA for the CDR3 is TGTGCCAGCAGTTACTCGAGGGCAGGGGGCCAGCCCCAGCATTTT. Amino acids: CASSYSRAGGQPQHF.

A word on this clone: Other DNA sequences from this sample encode an identical CDR3 as well. This rearrangement joins TRBV14 to TRBJ1-3, with a possible D match to TRBD1 (6 bases). The V end lost 4 bases, the J end lost 4 bases, and 11 bases lay between the germline ends. The V gene's germline CDR1 is SGHDN and CDR2 FVKESK. This CDR3 spans 14 amino acids. The CDR3 region is CASSPLGGGNTIYF. The DNA of the CDR3 is TGTGCCAGCAGCCCCCTAGGGGGGGGAAACACCATATATTTT.

This clone was seen a single time. The chain joins TRBV11-2 to TRBJ2-3, with D perhaps matching TRBD1 (5 bases). The V and J ends lost 4 bases and 4 bases respectively, with 9 bases between them. CDR1 is SGHAT and CDR2 is FQNNGV in the germline V gene. The CDR3 covers 13 residues. The chain's CDR3 is CASSSGAPDTQYF. DNA for the CDR3: TGTGCCAGCAGCTCTGGGGCTCCAGATACGCAGTATTTT.

The CDR3 sequence: CASQNSGGETQYF. CDR3 coding DNA: TGTGCCAGCCAAAACTCAGGGGGTGAGACCCAGTACTTC. V and J are TRBV27 and TRBJ2-5, with 7 bases identical to TRBD1. Germline lookup yields CDR1 MNHEY and CDR2 SMNVEV (reference sequence). The length of the CDR3 is 13 residues. The V gene end was trimmed by 8 bases and the J gene end by 5 bases; junction bases not matched to a gene: 8.

The V call is TRBV5-4, the J call TRBJ2-1, with a possible D match to TRBD2 (5 bases). The V end lost 1 base, the J end lost 9 bases, and 14 bases lay between the germline ends. CDR1 and CDR2 (germline): SGHNT, YYREEE (reference sequence). The CDR3 length is 14 residues. The CDR3 here is CASSLKWASFEQFF. CDR3 nucleotides: TGTGCCAGCAGCTTGAAGTGGGCTAGCTTTGAGCAGTTCTTC. Full variable domain (rest looked up from reference TRBV5-4 and TRBJ2-1): ETGVTQSPTHLIKTRGQQVTLRCSSQSGHNTVSWYQQALGQGPQFIFQYYREEENGRGNFPPRFSGLQFPNYSSELNVNALELDDSALYLCASSLKWASFEQFFGPGTRLTVL.

DNA for the CDR3: TGTGCCAGTGCATCTTCCACCTACTATGGCTACACCTTC. Translated, it gives CASASSTYYGYTF. This chain joins TRBV6-1 and TRBJ1-2; D gene unclear. The CDR3 is made up of 13 amino acids. V was trimmed by 9 bases and J by 3 bases, leaving 14 bases between them. Germline V lookup: CDR1 MNHNS, CDR2 SASEGT.

The rearrangement joins TRBV10-3 to TRBJ2-2, with 7 bases that match TRBD1. This CDR3 contains 14 residues. CDR1 and CDR2 (germline): ENHRY, SYGVKD. Trimming cost V 8 bases and J 0 bases; bases outside gene matches: 3. The CDR3 protein is CAIEGASNTGELFF. The CDR3 nucleotides read TGTGCCATCGAGGGGGCTTCGAACACCGGGGAGCTGTTTTTT.

This clone has just one count. This rearrangement joins TRBV5-1 to TRBJ2-1, with 10 positions matching TRBD2. CDR1 and CDR2 (germline): SGHRS, YFSETQ. With 3 bases clipped from V and 5 bases from J, the junction kept 8 bases outside the gene matches. The CDR3 has 16 amino acids. The CDR3 region has the DNA TGCGCCAGCAGCTCCTCCAGCGGGGGGGCCGACAATGAGCAGTTCTTC. Encoded protein: CASSSSSGGADNEQFF.

This clone was counted a few times. The chain recombines TRBV27 with TRBJ1-1; a weak D match, TRBD1 (6 bases). CDR1 is MNHEY, CDR2 SMNVEV, per germline (reference sequence). CDR3 length: 13 amino acids. Trimming stripped 4 bases from V and 5 bases from J, with 11 bases between. The CDR3 bases are TGTGCCAGCAGTTCTCAGGGGAGGACTGAAGCTTTCTTT. This translates into CASSSQGRTEAFF.

The chain joins TRBV28 to TRBJ2-1; 7 nucleotides align to TRBD2. Germline trimming cut 2 bases from V and 1 base from J; bases unmatched to any gene: 5. Germline lookup yields CDR1 MDHEN and CDR2 SYDVKM. The CDR3 covers 16 residues. In DNA form, the CDR3 reads TGTGCCAGCAGTTTAGATGCTAGCGGTTCCTACAATGAGCAGTTCTTC. Translation: CASSLDASGSYNEQFF.

This rearrangement joins TRBV15 to TRBJ2-1; 7 bases align to TRBD2. Germline V gene lookup returns CDR1 LNHNV and CDR2 YYDKDF (reference sequence). V lost 0 bases and J lost 10; bases outside the gene matches: 6. The length of the CDR3 is 14 residues. The CDR3 coding sequence is TGTGCCACCAGCAGAGAAGGTCGAGCGGGAGAGCAGTTCTTC. This gives the protein CATSREGRAGEQFF.

V usage is TRBV19 and J usage is TRBJ1-5; D is ambiguous. V lost 4 bases to trimming and J lost 3 bases, with 10 bases between them. The CDR3 length is 14 residues. The V gene's germline CDR1 is LNHDA and CDR2 SQIVND (reference sequence). CDR3 DNA: TGTGCCAGTAGTAGGGTGGGAGTCAATCAGCCCCAGCATTTT. This gives the protein CASSRVGVNQPQHF.

J is TRBJ2-3 and V is TRBV7-3; 14 nucleotides agree with TRBD2. The CDR3 length is 19 residues. V was clipped by 10 bases and J by 4 bases; unmatched bases: 19. Germline CDR1 reads SGHTA; CDR2 reads FQGTGA. The CDR3 sequence: CAITTKRLAGGGRSDTQYF. CDR3 sequence (DNA): TGTGCCATCACGACCAAGAGACTAGCGGGAGGGGGGCGATCAGATACGCAGTATTTT.